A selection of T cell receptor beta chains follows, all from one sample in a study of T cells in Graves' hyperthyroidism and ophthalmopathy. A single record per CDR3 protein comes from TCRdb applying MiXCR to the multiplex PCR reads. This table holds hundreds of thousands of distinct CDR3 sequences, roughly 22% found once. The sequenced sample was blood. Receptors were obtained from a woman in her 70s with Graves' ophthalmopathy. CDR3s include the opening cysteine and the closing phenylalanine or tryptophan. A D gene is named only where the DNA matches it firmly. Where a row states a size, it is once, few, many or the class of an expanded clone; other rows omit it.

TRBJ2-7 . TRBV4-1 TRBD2 TGCGCCAGCAGCCTCCGACTAGCGGGAGGGACCTACGAGCAGTACTTC CASSLRLAGGTYEQYF
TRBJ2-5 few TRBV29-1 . TGCAGCGTTGAAGATAACACGGGCGGGGAGACCCAGTACTTC CSVEDNTGGETQYF
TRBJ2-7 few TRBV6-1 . TGTGCCAGCAGTTATCCCTTACCCTACGAGCAGTACTTC CASSYPLPYEQYF
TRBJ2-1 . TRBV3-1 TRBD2 TGTGCCAGCGGACGATCTACTAGCGGGAGGGGTAATGAGCAGTTCTTC CASGRSTSGRGNEQFF
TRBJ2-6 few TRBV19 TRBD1 TGTGCCAGTAGCCGTGACAGGGCGGGTGGGGCCAACGTCCTGACTTTC CASSRDRAGGANVLTF
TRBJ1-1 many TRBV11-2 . TGTGCCAGCAGCTTGCCGGTCGGGGTAGGATCTGAAGCTTTCTTT CASSLPVGVGSEAFF
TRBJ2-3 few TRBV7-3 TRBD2 TGTGCCAGCAGCTTAACGACTAGCGGGAATTCAGATACGCAGTATTTT CASSLTTSGNSDTQYF
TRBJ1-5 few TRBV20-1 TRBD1 TGCAGTGCTAGGTACACAGGGGTGGTTCAGCCCCAGCATTTT CSARYTGVVQPQHF
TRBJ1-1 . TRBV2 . TGTGCCAGCAGGCGGCGGGGTCCGAACACTGAAGCTTTCTTT CASRRRGPNTEAFF
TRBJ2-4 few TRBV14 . TGTGCCAGCAGCCAAGATCTGGGGATCTCCAAAAACATTCAGTACTTC CASSQDLGISKNIQYF
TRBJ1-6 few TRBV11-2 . TGTGCCAGCAGCTTCGGGTTGAGGGGAGTTCATTCGAATTCACCCCTCCACTTT CASSFGLRGVHSNSPLHF
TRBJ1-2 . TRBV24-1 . TGTGCCACCAGTGGTTCCTATGGCTACACCTTC CATSGSYGYTF
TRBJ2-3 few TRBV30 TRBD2 TGTGCCTGCAGGCGGGAGGGAGATACGCAGTATTTT CACRREGDTQYF
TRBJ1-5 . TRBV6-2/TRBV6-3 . TGTGCCAGCGCGGGGAGCAATCAGCCCCAGCATTTT CASAGSNQPQHF
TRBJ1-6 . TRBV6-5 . TGTGCCAGCAGTTACCTTCAGGGATATTCACCCCTCCACTTT CASSYLQGYSPLHF
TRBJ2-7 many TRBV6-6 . TGTGCCAGCAGTTACGACGGGAACGAGCAGTACTTC CASSYDGNEQYF
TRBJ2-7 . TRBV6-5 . TGTGCCAGCAGTTATAATCCTTTCCCGGACGAGCAGTACTTC CASSYNPFPDEQYF
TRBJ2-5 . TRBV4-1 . TGCGCCAGCAGCCAAAGACCAGGCTTAGAGACCCAGTACTTC CASSQRPGLETQYF
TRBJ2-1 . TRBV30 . TGTGCCTGGAGTGTACTGGACTTCGATGAGCAGTTCTTC CAWSVLDFDEQFF
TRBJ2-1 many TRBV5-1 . TGCGCCAGCAGCTTGGGTCAGAGCAGTAATGAGCAGTTCTTC CASSLGQSSNEQFF
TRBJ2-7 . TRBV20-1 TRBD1 TGCAGTGCCCACCGGGACAGCTCCTACGAGCAGTACTTC CSAHRDSSYEQYF
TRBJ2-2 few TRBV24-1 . TGTGCCACCCCGCCTGCTCCTGCGAACACCGGGGAGCTGTTTTTT CATPPAPANTGELFF
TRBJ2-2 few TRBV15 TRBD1 TGTGCCACCAGCTCCACGACCACAGGGGCGACTTCGAACACCGGGGAGCTGTTTTTT CATSSTTTGATSNTGELFF
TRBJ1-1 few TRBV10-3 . TGTGCCATCCGTCCAGGGGAGATAGGTGAAGCTTTCTTT CAIRPGEIGEAFF
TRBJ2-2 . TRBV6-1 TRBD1 TGTGCCAGCAACCCAGGGGGCGGGGAGCTGTTTTTT CASNPGGGELFF
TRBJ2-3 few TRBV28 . TGTGCCAGCAGTGACTTATCCCTGCCTAGCACAGATACGCAGTATTTT CASSDLSLPSTDTQYF
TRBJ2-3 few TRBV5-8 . TGTGCCAGCAGCTTGGCTTCAGGGAGTCCCCTCACAGATACGCAGTATTTT CASSLASGSPLTDTQYF
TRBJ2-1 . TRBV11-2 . TGTGCCAGCAGCTTAGATCGGGTCGGGAGTGTTGATGAGCAGTTCTTC CASSLDRVGSVDEQFF
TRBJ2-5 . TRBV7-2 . TGTGCCAGCAACTTAGTTTACGGGGAGACCCAGTACTTC CASNLVYGETQYF
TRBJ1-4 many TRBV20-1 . TGCAGTGCTAGAGTTCCGGGACGGCCAAATGAAAAACTGTTTTTT CSARVPGRPNEKLFF
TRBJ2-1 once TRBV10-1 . TGCGCCAGCAGTGTTACCGCTACGGACAATGAGCAGTTCTTC CASSVTATDNEQFF
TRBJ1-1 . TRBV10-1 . TGCGCCAGCAGTGACCCGCGGTCCCTGAACACTGAAGCTTTCTTT CASSDPRSLNTEAFF
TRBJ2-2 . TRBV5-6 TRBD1 TGTGCCAGCATTCTCTGGGGCGGACAGGGGAGCCCCGGGGAGCTGTTTTTT CASILWGGQGSPGELFF
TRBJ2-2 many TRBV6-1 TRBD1 TGTGCCAGCAGTTGGGAGGGGACAGGGTATGCCGGGGAGCTGTTTTTT CASSWEGTGYAGELFF
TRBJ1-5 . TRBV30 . TGTGCCTGGAGTGAATTGGGTTCAGGTCAGCCCCAGCATTTT CAWSELGSGQPQHF
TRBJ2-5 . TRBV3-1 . TGTGCCAGTAAGGGCGGAGCAGAGACCCAGTACTTC CASKGGAETQYF
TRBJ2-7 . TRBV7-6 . TGTGCCAGCAGCTTACGTGGGGATCGGCTCTACGAGCAGTACTTT CASSLRGDRLYEQYF
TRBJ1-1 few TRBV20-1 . TGCAGTGCTATCGATACAGGGTCTGCGGCCACTGAAGCTTTCTTT CSAIDTGSAATEAFF
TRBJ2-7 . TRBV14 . TGTGCCAGCAGCCAAATCCTCCAGGGCGAGCAGTACTTC CASSQILQGEQYF
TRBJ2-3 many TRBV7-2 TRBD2 TGTGCCAGCAGCCGTCGGACTAGCGGGATTCGGGCAGATACGCAGTATTTT CASSRRTSGIRADTQYF
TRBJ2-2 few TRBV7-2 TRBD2 TGTGCCAGCAGCACCCTAGCGGGAGTGAGCACCGGGGAGCTGTTTTTT CASSTLAGVSTGELFF
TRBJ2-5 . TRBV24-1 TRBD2 TGTGCCACCGGACTAGTTACCCGAGAGACCCAGTACTTC CATGLVTRETQYF
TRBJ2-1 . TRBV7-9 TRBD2 TGTGCCAGCAGCTTATACCTGCGGGAGAGCTCCTACAATGAGCAGTTCTTC CASSLYLRESSYNEQFF
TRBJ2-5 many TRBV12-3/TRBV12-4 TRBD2 TGTGCCAGCAGCACCGGGACTACCACGACCCAGTACTTC CASSTGTTTTQYF
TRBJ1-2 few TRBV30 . TGTGCCTGGACCCTCAGGTGGGGGGGTGGCTACACCTTC CAWTLRWGGGYTF
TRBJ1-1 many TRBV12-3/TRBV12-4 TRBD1 TGTGCCAGCAGCCCTGGACAGGGAGGAATTGCTTTCTTT CASSPGQGGIAFF
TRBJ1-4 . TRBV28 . TGTGCCAGCAGCCGACTGGGGTATAATGAAAAACTGTTTTTT CASSRLGYNEKLFF
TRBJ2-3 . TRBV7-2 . TGTGCCAGCAGCCCCTGGGGGAGTGTGGTAGATACGCAGTATTTT CASSPWGSVVDTQYF
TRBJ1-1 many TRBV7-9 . TGTGCCAGCAGCTTAGTAGGAGCCACTGAAGCTTTCTTT CASSLVGATEAFF
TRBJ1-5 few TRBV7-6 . TGTGCCAGCAGCTTAGAGGGGGGCAGGCAGCCCCAGCATTTT CASSLEGGRQPQHF
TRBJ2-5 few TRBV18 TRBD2 TGTGCCAGCTCACCACCTGGGCTAGCGGCCCAAGAGACCCAGTACTTC CASSPPGLAAQETQYF
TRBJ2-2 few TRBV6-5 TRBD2 TGTGCCAGCAGTTACGACAGCGGGAGGGTCAACACCGGGGAGCTGTTTTTT CASSYDSGRVNTGELFF
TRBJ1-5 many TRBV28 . TGTGCCAGCAATCCCCCGGGGCAGGGAAGGCAGCCCCAGCATTTT CASNPPGQGRQPQHF
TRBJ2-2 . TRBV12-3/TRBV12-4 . TGTGCCAGCACCTCGGGGGAGTTAGTCGCCGGGGAGCTGTTTTTT CASTSGELVAGELFF